In this sample, the clone carrying this TCR beta chain turned up many times. Graves' hyperthyroidism without ophthalmopathy progression within 18 months was termed stable. RNA transcripts gave rise to amplified TCR beta CDR3 regions. Researchers ran a first-round RT-PCR on the TCR CDR3 using the HTBI primer set. TCRdb re-analysed the multiplex PCR reads in MiXCR, keeping a single row per CDR3 protein. The sample contains a few hundred thousand distinct CDR3 sequences, approximately 20% of which appear only once. The data were obtained in a study of T cells in Graves' hyperthyroidism and ophthalmopathy. Overall study context: Blood was drawn when the patient was first diagnosed and still untreated.

Sequenced material: blood. This receptor was obtained from a woman under 30 with Graves' hyperthyroidism.

DNA for the CDR3: TGTGCCAGCAGCTTTATGGGGGGCGGAAGCGAGACCCAGTACTTC. Translation gives CASSFMGGGSETQYF. The genes are TRBV11-2 and TRBJ2-5; TRBD1 or TRBD2 may be the D gene (6 bases each). The CDR3 sequence is 15 residues long. Looked up from germline, CDR1 is SGHAT and CDR2 is FQNNGV. The V and J ends lost 3 bases and 5 bases respectively, with 16 bases between them.